This TCR beta chain was identified during a study of blood T cells in healthy people across ages. This CDR3 has 13 amino acids. The V end lost 5 bases, the J end lost 5 bases, and 11 bases lay between the germline ends. Germline V gives CDR1 SGHAT, CDR2 FQNNGV. Then a second PCR, running about 6 to 11 cycles, was carried out with a sample-barcoded 5' primer and a J-beta primer mix. MiXCR was run by TCRdb on the 5' RACE reads, yielding one entry per CDR3 protein. The top ten hold just over 4% of the sample, which has roughly 1.5 million distinct CDR3 sequences, less than 45% seen once. Sequences were obtained from blood. The receptor was isolated from a woman aged 18-29 years in good health. J is TRBJ2-3 and V is TRBV11-2; D gene unclear. The CDR3 DNA is TGTGCCAGCAGCCCCCTGGCCCAAGATACGCAGTATTTT. It specifies CASSPLAQDTQYF.